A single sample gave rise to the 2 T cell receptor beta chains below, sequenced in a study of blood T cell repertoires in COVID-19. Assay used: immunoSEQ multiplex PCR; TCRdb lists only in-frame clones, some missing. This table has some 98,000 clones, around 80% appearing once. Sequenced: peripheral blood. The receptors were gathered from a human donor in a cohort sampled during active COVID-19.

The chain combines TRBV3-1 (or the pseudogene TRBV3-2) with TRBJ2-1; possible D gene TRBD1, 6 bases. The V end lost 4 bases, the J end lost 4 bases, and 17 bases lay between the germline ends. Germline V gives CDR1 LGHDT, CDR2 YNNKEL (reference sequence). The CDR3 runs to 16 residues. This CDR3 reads CASSRAFGTIYNEQFF. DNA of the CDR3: TGTGCCAGCAGCCGGGCCTTTGGGACAATATACAATGAGCAGTTCTTC.

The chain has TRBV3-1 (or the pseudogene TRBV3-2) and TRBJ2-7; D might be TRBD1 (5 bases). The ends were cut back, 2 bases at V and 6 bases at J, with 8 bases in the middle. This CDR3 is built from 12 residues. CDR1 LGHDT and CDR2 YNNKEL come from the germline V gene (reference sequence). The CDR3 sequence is CASSQQGTEQYF. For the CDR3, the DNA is TGTGCCAGCAGCCAACAGGGAACCGAGCAGTACTTC.